This T cell receptor beta chain was identified during a study of cytomegalovirus exposure and HLA in healthy donors (dated by TCRdb to 2016 to 2017). A note on the overall study: A later analysis indicated that the 90 to 150 validation repertoires were generated on the platform also employed for the 666 repertoires of the first cohort. To predict cytomegalovirus infection status, the study brought together high-throughput TCR immunosequencing, statistical association of individual TCRs with disease status, and machine learning. A separate validation cohort of about 110 different subjects was used in addition to the approximately 640-subject first cohort. The study aimed to test whether cataloging public T cell receptors could reveal signatures of past pathogen exposure.

Summary of the overall study and its limitations: A later analysis lacked HLA typing for the validation cohort, so it scored co-occurrence in that cohort across all 110 or so repertoires. Across donors, most TCR sequences were observed very rarely, whereas some public TCRs were present in many individuals. In both the original and validation cohorts, the classifier was reported to diagnose cytomegalovirus status with high specificity and sensitivity. The study listed 150 to 200 TCR beta chains as associated with cytomegalovirus. According to the authors, the approach could potentially be generalized to other disease states and immunological phenotypes. In vitro tests confirmed that a few of the cytomegalovirus-associated TCR beta chains recognize cytomegalovirus antigens. Subsequent analysis determined that TCRs grouped into clusters in the first cohort also showed a tendency toward co-occurrence across the 90 to 150 validation repertoires, and 90% to 95% of cluster scores exceeded 0.

Library construction relied on the immunoSEQ multiplex PCR assay. On the study's bioinformatics: To diagnose cytomegalovirus status from the catalog of TCR beta chain sequences, a statistical classification framework was built. TCRdb obtained this table from immuneACCESS and retained in-frame rearrangements with V and J assigned. These tables miss some clones; where compared with another copy, unresolved V genes account for less than half of the shortfall, and the remainder is unexplained. V and J calls and clone size are copied from that table; D and trimming were computed from the DNA. For this sample the table gives a few hundred thousand clones, of which nearly 90% were detected only once. Roughly 0.38% of the sample is taken by the ten largest. Donors formed part of the validation cohort, which comprised 120 subjects and was distinct from the first cohort of some 700 subjects. Spanning cysteine to phenylalanine, the CDR3 consists of 15 amino acids. Only the CDR3 DNA stays, 45 bases, in frame from base 1. V was cut back by 0 bases and J by 15 bases, leaving a gap of 21 bases between them. The germline V gene supplies CDR1 MGHRA and CDR2 YSYEKL.

With regard to this clone: Its antigen is currently not known. Base qualities are missing; no much larger clone stands one base away.

Material: PBMCs. Here the chain combines TRBV4-1 and TRBJ2-4, with TRBD1 perhaps the D gene, on 5 matching bases. This receptor was identified in a woman in her late teens or twenties in good health and CMV-seronegative. The CDR3 region reads CASSQDGNPGYSRYF. In nucleotides, the sequence is TGCGCCAGCAGCCAAGATGGCAATCCAGGGTATAGTCGGTACTTC.